The 20 T cell receptor beta chains in this list originate from one sample, sequenced in a study of response to subunit inactivated influenza vaccine. MiXCR, applied by TCRdb to the RT-PCR reads, yields one record per CDR3 protein. The data contain about 520,000 distinct CDR3 sequences, 6% to 9% of them seen just once; the ten biggest clones take up over 10%. The sequencing here drew on PBMCs from blood, taken 23 months after vaccination. All receptors derive from a man aged 50-75 years who received an inactivated influenza vaccine.

This clonotype was picked up many times. The chain employs TRBV18 and TRBJ1-1; D not certain. Trimming removed 2 bases from V and 0 bases from J, with 7 bases in between. The germline V gene encodes CDR1 KGHSH and CDR2 LQKENI. This CDR3 comprises 14 residues. As DNA, the CDR3 is TGTGCCAGCTCACCAAGCGGGTTGAACACTGAAGCTTTCTTT. It codes for CASSPSGLNTEAFF.

There are a few counts of this clonotype. The chain carries TRBV9 and TRBJ2-5, with TRBD2 matching over 7 bases. The V and J ends lost 1 base and 0 bases, in that order; junction bases with no gene match: 3. The germline V gene has CDR1 SGDLS and CDR2 YYNGEE. CDR3 length equals 15 residues. CDR3 coding DNA: TGTGCCAGCAGCGTACTAGCGGAGTACCAAGAGACCCAGTACTTC. Protein sequence: CASSVLAEYQETQYF. The entire variable domain, with the rest obtained from reference TRBV9 and TRBJ2-5, is as follows: DSGVTQTPKHLITATGQRVTLRCSPRSGDLSVYWYQQSLDQGLQFLIQYYNGEERAKGNILERFSAQQFPDLHSELNLSSLELGDSALYFCASSVLAEYQETQYFGPGTRLLVL.

This clonotype was detected a few times. The rearrangement uses TRBV7-9 and TRBJ2-5, with D perhaps TRBD1 (5 bases). Germline V CDR1 and CDR2: SEHNR, FQNEAQ (reference sequence). V was pared by 1 base and J by 4 bases, with 13 bases between. This CDR3 has 15 residues. Here the CDR3 reads CASSLVAGLGETQYF. The CDR3 region has the DNA TGTGCCAGCAGCTTAGTAGCAGGGCTTGGAGAGACCCAGTACTTC.

This clonotype was seen at least ten times. The chain carries TRBV5-4 and TRBJ1-1; D is possibly TRBD1 (5 bases). CDR1 is SGHNT, CDR2 YYREEE, per germline (reference sequence). The CDR3 loop spans 16 amino acids. V lost 0 bases, J lost 2 bases, and 14 bases lay in between. Written as DNA, the CDR3 is TGTGCCAGCAGCTTGGCGCAGGGACGGGGAAACACTGAAGCTTTCTTT. This gives the protein CASSLAQGRGNTEAFF.

This clonotype was picked up many times. The gene calls are TRBV11-1 and TRBJ2-7, with 8 bases identical to TRBD1. Germline V gene lookup returns CDR1 SGHAT and CDR2 FQDESV (reference sequence). CDR3 length equals 15 residues. J gave up 6 bases and V 0 bases, and 7 bases lay outside the gene matches. This CDR3 is CASSLALGQGCEQYF. The CDR3, as DNA: TGTGCCAGCAGCTTAGCGCTTGGACAGGGTTGCGAGCAGTACTTC.

This clonotype was counted between two and nine times. The germline gene is not matched at one end of the junction; a read error may be the cause. This sequence joins TRBV12-3 or TRBV12-4 and TRBJ2-1, with 7 bases lining up with TRBD2. There are 15 residues in the CDR3. The CDR3 DNA sequence: TGTGCCAGCAGTCTAGCGGTCCTTTCCTACAATGAGCAGTTCTTC. It yields the protein CASSLAVLSYNEQFF.

This clonotype was seen repeatedly, ten times or more. The V call is TRBV4-1, the J call TRBJ1-1, with 9 bases matching TRBD1. Trimming removed 6 bases from V and 7 bases from J; junction bases left unmatched: 9. Germline values: CDR1 MGHRA, CDR2 YSYEKL. This CDR3 has 14 residues. Written as DNA, the CDR3 is TGCGCCAGCAGAGAACAGGGGGCGGGCTTTGAAGCTTTCTTT. It codes for CASREQGAGFEAFF.

Only a few counts were recorded for this clonotype. The chain recombines TRBV20-1 with TRBJ2-3, with no clear D. Germline CDR1 DFQATT, CDR2 SNEGSKA (reference sequence). The CDR3 sequence is 12 residues long. V lost 7 bases, J lost 0 bases, and 8 bases lay in between. The CDR3 spells CSVSGSTDTQYF. In nucleotides, the CDR3 is TGCAGTGTATCCGGGAGCACAGATACGCAGTATTTT.

This clonotype was found a few times. This chain connects TRBV5-1 to TRBJ2-5, with TRBD1 identical over 10 bases. From germline, CDR1 is SGHRS and CDR2 YFSETQ. V gave up 4 bases and J gave up 3 bases; unmatched junction bases: 9. CDR3 length: 16 residues. CDR3 sequence reads: CASSRAGQGTEETQYF. CDR3 DNA: TGCGCCAGCAGCCGAGCGGGACAGGGGACGGAAGAGACCCAGTACTTC.

This clonotype was seen at least ten times. The CDR3 DNA follows: TGCGCCAGCAGCTTGGGGACAGGGATACAAGAGACCCAGTACTTC. Encoded protein: CASSLGTGIQETQYF. The chain recombines TRBV5-1 with TRBJ2-5; TRBD1 agrees at 8 bases. V was pared by 0 bases and J by 2 bases, with 3 bases of the junction left unmatched. Germline-derived CDR1 and CDR2 are SGHRS and YFSETQ. The CDR3 has 15 residues.

This clonotype occurred a few times. This chain joins TRBV28 and TRBJ1-1; tentative D call: TRBD1 (5 bases). The V end lost 5 bases, the J end lost 1 base, and 11 bases lay between the germline ends. The CDR3 spans 14 residues. Germline values: CDR1 MDHEN, CDR2 SYDVKM. The CDR3 DNA sequence: TGTGCCAGCAGTCGCTGGACACCGAACACTGAAGCTTTCTTT. It encodes CASSRWTPNTEAFF.

This clonotype was seen only a few times. This chain joins TRBV3-1 and TRBJ2-7; D may match TRBD1 or TRBD2 (5 bases each). Germline CDR1 LGHDT, CDR2 YNNKEL (reference sequence). V gave up 2 bases and J gave up 6 bases, with 14 bases separating them. CDR3 size: 14 residues. This CDR3 is CASSQRSRDGEQYF. The CDR3 DNA sequence: TGTGCCAGCAGCCAACGGTCCCGGGACGGCGAGCAGTACTTC.

This clonotype showed up just a few times. The chain joins TRBV7-2 to TRBJ2-7; 10 nucleotides agree with TRBD1. CDR1 and CDR2 (germline): SGHTA, FQGNSA. This CDR3 has 16 residues. V shed 1 base, J shed 4 bases, and the junction held 7 bases outside the gene matches. The CDR3, as DNA: TGTGCCAGCAGCTTAGTATTGGGACAGGGGAAATACGAGCAGTACTTC. It translates to CASSLVLGQGKYEQYF.

The rearrangement joins TRBV28 to TRBJ2-3; 7 bases fit TRBD2. CDR1 and CDR2 from the germline V gene are MDHEN and SYDVKM. The CDR3 length is 15 residues. The junction had 4 bases not matched to a gene; V was cut back by 2 bases and J by 2 bases. In nucleotides, the CDR3 is TGTGCCAGCAGTTTAGCGGGGGTATTCACAGATACGCAGTATTTT. Protein: CASSLAGVFTDTQYF. The entire variable domain, with the rest obtained from reference TRBV28 and TRBJ2-3, is as follows: DVKVTQSSRYLVKRTGEKVFLECVQDMDHENMFWYRQDPGLGLRLIYFSYDVKMKEKGDIPEGYSVSREKKERFSLILESASTNQTSMYLCASSLAGVFTDTQYFGPGTRLTVL.

This clonotype was seen at least ten times. The chain employs TRBV6-5 and TRBJ1-1; D unclear. There are 12 residues in the CDR3. V lost 9 bases to trimming and J lost 8 bases, with 16 bases between them. Germline assignment: CDR1 MNHEY and CDR2 SVGAGI. The CDR3 spells CASRRNVREAFF. Written as DNA, the CDR3 is TGTGCCAGTCGTAGGAACGTCCGAGAAGCTTTCTTT.

This clonotype was found a few times. The chain joins TRBV28 to TRBJ1-6; D gene uncertain. The CDR3 covers 16 residues. Germline values: CDR1 MDHEN, CDR2 SYDVKM. V lost 2 bases and J lost 4, with 12 bases in between. CDR3 residues: CASSLLMAGYNSPLHF. The CDR3 bases are TGTGCCAGCAGTTTACTCATGGCGGGATATAATTCACCCCTCCACTTT. The whole variable domain, remainder taken from reference TRBV28 and TRBJ1-6, is DVKVTQSSRYLVKRTGEKVFLECVQDMDHENMFWYRQDPGLGLRLIYFSYDVKMKEKGDIPEGYSVSREKKERFSLILESASTNQTSMYLCASSLLMAGYNSPLHFGNGTRLTVT.

This clonotype appeared many times. The chain employs TRBV28 and TRBJ2-5; TRBD2 matches at 10 bases. The germline V gene has CDR1 MDHEN and CDR2 SYDVKM. Trimming cost V 3 bases and J 2 bases; bases outside gene matches: 6. This CDR3 region has 16 residues. CDR3 in DNA: TGTGCCAGCAGTTTGTTACTAGCGGGGATACAAGAGACCCAGTACTTC. It translates to CASSLLLAGIQETQYF.

This clonotype has ten or more counts. The chain employs TRBV10-3 and TRBJ2-7; 8 nucleotides agree with TRBD2. The V segment lost 9 bases and the J segment 6 bases; nucleotides outside the gene matches: 10. The CDR3 loop spans 13 amino acids. CDR1 and CDR2 (germline): ENHRY, SYGVKD. The CDR3 region has the DNA TGTGCCATTAGCCCGGGACTAGAGGGCGAGCAGTACTTC. Translated, it gives CAISPGLEGEQYF.

This clonotype was seen a handful of times. The rearrangement joins TRBV18 to TRBJ2-7; 10 bases agree with TRBD1. With V trimmed by 1 base and J by 6 bases, 6 bases remained unmatched. The germline gives CDR1 KGHSH, CDR2 LQKENI. CDR3 length: 15 amino acids. The CDR3 protein is CASSPLGTGDREQYF. CDR3 nucleotides: TGTGCCAGCTCACCACTCGGGACAGGGGATCGCGAGCAGTACTTC.

This clonotype has just a few counts. The rearrangement links TRBV5-1 to TRBJ2-2; 9 bases line up with TRBD1. This CDR3 region has 15 residues. Germline trimming cut 3 bases from V and 4 bases from J; bases unmatched to any gene: 4. CDR1 is SGHRS, CDR2 YFSETQ, per germline. The CDR3: CASSSQGAATGELFF. The CDR3 nucleotides are TGCGCCAGCAGCTCACAGGGGGCTGCCACCGGGGAGCTGTTTTTT.